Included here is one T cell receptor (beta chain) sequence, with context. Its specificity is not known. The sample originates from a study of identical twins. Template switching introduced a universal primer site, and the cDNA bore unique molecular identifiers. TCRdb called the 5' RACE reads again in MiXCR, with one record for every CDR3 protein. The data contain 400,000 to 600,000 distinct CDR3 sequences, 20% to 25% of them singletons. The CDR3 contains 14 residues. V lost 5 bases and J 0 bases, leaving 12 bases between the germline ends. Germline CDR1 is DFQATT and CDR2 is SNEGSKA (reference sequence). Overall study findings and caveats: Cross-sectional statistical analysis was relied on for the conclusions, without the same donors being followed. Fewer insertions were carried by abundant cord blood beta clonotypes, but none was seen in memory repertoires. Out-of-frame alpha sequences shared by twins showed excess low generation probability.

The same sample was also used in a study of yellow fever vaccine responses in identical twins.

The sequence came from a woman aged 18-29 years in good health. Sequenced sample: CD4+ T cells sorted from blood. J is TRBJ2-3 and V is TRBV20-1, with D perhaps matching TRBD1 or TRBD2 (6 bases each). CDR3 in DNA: TGCAGTGCTCCCCGGGGGCTTAGCACAGATACGCAGTATTTT. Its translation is CSAPRGLSTDTQYF.